This note documents a single TCR beta chain sequence. These data belong to a study of cytomegalovirus exposure and HLA in healthy donors. The CDR3 has 18 amino acids. J gave up 9 bases and V 0 bases, and 17 bases lay outside the gene matches. Germline CDR1 reads MNHNS; CDR2 reads SASEGT. It was with 60 Vbeta and 13 Jbeta primers that the PCR ran. Profiling relied on immunoSEQ multiplex PCR, and the TCRdb table lists in-frame clones only, not all of them. The sample includes 20,000 to 25,000 clones. The sample was PBMCs. The chain uses TRBV6-1 and TRBJ2-1; 7 bases line up with TRBD1. This sequence originates from a man in his 60s in good health and CMV-seropositive. The CDR3 region has the DNA TGTGCCAGCAGTGAAGCGGTGACAGGGAGTTCTGGGGTAGCTGAGCAGTTCTTC. Protein: CASSEAVTGSSGVAEQFF.